This TCR beta chain is from a study of cytomegalovirus exposure and HLA in healthy donors (dated by TCRdb to the late 2010s). Background on the whole study: An earlier analysis of approximately 590 of the donors reported roughly 270 Gb of sequence data and 117 million unique TCR beta sequences from about 179 million T cells. Roughly 300 gigabases of sequencing data and approximately 84 million unique TCR sequences were included in an early release covering several hundred HLA-typed donors. An earlier analysis of several hundred of the donors applied high-throughput TCR beta sequencing to assess whether each TCR beta V gene segment acted as functional or pseudogenic. The T cell repertoires of some 670 subjects were profiled by immunosequencing and related to cytomegalovirus serostatus. The genetic ancestry cluster associated with self-reported Caucasian donors included around four fifths of the approximately 430 genotyped donors. Besides the first cohort of approximately 710 subjects, a separate validation cohort made up of roughly 120 different subjects was used. Both class I and class II loci were covered by HLA typing, at four-digit resolution. Rather than using new phenotypic data, the later analysis identified candidate immune exposures from TCR beta sequences and from how often those sequences occurred across donors. A later genetic analysis used genome-wide SNP genotypes for 398 of the 666 donors, treating that subset as a discovery cohort. A later analysis re-examined previously published TCR beta repertoires from more than 550 donors and added high-resolution HLA genotyping to investigate patterns of TCR occurrence. The study was designed to test whether signatures of past pathogen exposure could be identified by cataloging public T cell receptors. Typing coverage differed by locus: A, B, C, DRB1 and DQB1 were typed in about 620-640 donors, DQA1 in 522, DPA1 in 600 to 610, and DPB1 in just under 490. Donor age, sex, ethnicity and CMV serostatus were compiled together with the repertoire data. Four to six DR-DQ haplotypes were handled as single units for association and clustering because linkage in the cohort was strong. Among about 410 genotyped donors of the cohort, an average of approximately 220,000 unique TCR beta nucleotide sequences was sequenced per donor, of which roughly 17% were non-productive. All discovery cohort repertoires had been generated using a single sequencing platform. To predict cytomegalovirus infection status, the study combined high-throughput TCR immunosequencing, statistical association of individual TCRs with disease status, and machine learning.

General findings and caveats noted by the study authors: According to a later analysis, most CMV-associated TCR beta chains appeared to be HLA-restricted, and the HLA associations seemed to be driven largely by CMV exposure. Broadly in line with IMGT annotations, most TCR beta V segments showed up in productive rearrangements about 90% or about 30% of the time in an earlier analysis of several hundred of the donors. Because HLA typing was missing for some donors at each locus, association tests included only the typed subset. Correlated functional status among segregating V segments might reflect linkage disequilibrium, but an unknown experimental factor could not be ruled out. The authors suggested that the approach could potentially be generalized to other disease states and immunological phenotypes. A later analysis found that TCR association rates varied across HLA loci, with DRB1 alleles showing the most associated TCRs and HLA-C alleles the fewest. When HLA alleles, especially DR and DQ, strongly co-occurred, TCR associations were difficult to assign to individual alleles. A later genetic analysis reported fewer N-insertions in productive TCRs among donors in an Asian-associated ancestry cluster than the roughly 620-donor mean. A later analysis found that HLA-associated TCR beta chains were more clonally expanded and had lower generation probabilities than equally common non-associated chains. A group of highly shared sequence variants was considered likely to be a technical artifact of the sequencing pipeline. The classifier was reported to diagnose cytomegalovirus status with high specificity and sensitivity in both the original and validation cohorts. Only TCR beta chains were sequenced in this cohort, and the absence of alpha or paired-chain data limited detectable features. Most TCR sequences were seen in very few donors, while some public TCRs were found in many individuals. A further reported finding was that TCR beta sequences accurately predicted the HLA-A and HLA-B alleles for most subjects in the first cohort. A later analysis associated about 17,000 TCR beta sequences with specific HLA alleles at a false discovery rate of 0.05. For the cohort, immune exposure information was limited to CMV serostatus. In a later analysis, several top co-occurrence clusters were reported to appear linked to parvovirus B19, influenza, CMV and Epstein-Barr virus. Presence/absence analyses assumed roughly uniform sequencing depth across donors, an assumption that may not hold. V-gene and J-gene trimming of TCR beta chains was associated with a missense DCLRE1C variant in a later genetic analysis, and the association was replicated in an independent cohort. The study listed 150 to 200 TCR beta chains as associated with cytomegalovirus. The earlier analysis of 587 of the donors excluded 15 to 20 rarely observed V segments, including chromosome 9 orphons, because counts were too low. In vitro tests confirmed that a few of the cytomegalovirus-associated TCR beta chains recognize cytomegalovirus antigens.

The cohort comprised under 700 healthy bone marrow donors. All cohort members were sampled while nominally healthy, although unrecorded immune exposures were likely present. The donor was CMV seropositive and belonged to the group of about 290 seropositive cohort members. Every donor gave a peripheral blood sample, and the peripheral blood mononuclear cells from that sample were used for TCR beta sequencing. Genomic DNA extraction from the blood cell samples was performed with the Qiagen DNeasy Blood Extraction Kit. Library generation was performed with the immunoSEQ multiplex PCR assay. The multiplex PCR relied on a mix of 60 forward primers for TCR Vbeta segments and 13 reverse primers for TCR Jbeta segments. Amplification of the CDR3 region of rearranged TCR beta genes was performed with a multiplex PCR assay on genomic DNA. On the Illumina HiSeq System, the amplified TCR beta libraries were sequenced as 87-base-pair reads. The study's processing was this. In a later analysis, tens of millions of unique TCR beta chains were counted across the roughly 700 repertoires, and around 11 million of these chains were shared by at least two donors. A nearest-neighbor algorithm error-corrected the raw reads and collapsed the reads into unique sequences, merging closely related sequences to remove PCR and sequencing errors. To assign V, D and J gene segments, CDR3 sequences were aligned to IMGT reference sequences. Each retained sequence needed at least a six-nucleotide match to both a V gene segment and a J gene segment. Rearrangements were called productive when the CDR3 lacked stop codons and stayed in frame with V and J; all others were non-productive. Following IMGT convention, CDR3 was defined as the stretch from the second conserved V-encoded cysteine up to the conserved J-encoded phenylalanine. The earlier analysis of 500 to 600 of the donors excluded sequences that lacked an unambiguous match to a single V gene segment. An earlier analysis of approximately 590 of the donors classified V segments as functional when productive rearrangements were above 56.7% and as segregating when the standard deviation between donors was above 5%. A statistical classification framework was developed to diagnose cytomegalovirus status using the catalog of TCR beta chain sequences. V and J gene assignment, in a later analysis, came from comparing TCR nucleotide sequences with IMGT/GENE-DB human TR gene sequences. The TCRdist pipeline was used in a later analysis to assign CDR3 sequences and most-parsimonious VDJ recombination scenarios. A later analysis defined each TCR beta chain by its CDR3 amino acid sequence plus V-gene family, and excluded reads lacking a unique V-gene family. A later analysis removed 500 to 600 highly shared, low-generation-probability nucleotide sequences to deal with suspected cross-contamination and a sequencing artifact. In a later analysis, a clonal expansion index was calculated for each public chain from normalized within-repertoire ranks of inferred template counts. In a later analysis, generation probabilities were computed with a VDJ recombination model fitted to out-of-frame rearrangements, and the resulting probabilities were checked against IGoR. A later analysis scored TCR-TCR, TCR-HLA and TCR-CMV co-occurrence with hypergeometric tests, applying a repertoire-size bias correction to TCR pairs. False discovery rates were estimated in a later analysis by permuting HLA or CMV assignments 20 times. In a later analysis, co-occurring TCRs were grouped with DBSCAN, and TCRdist sequence similarity was added when clustering was performed within HLA-allele-positive subsets. Co-occurrence clustering excluded repertoires with fewer than 30,000 or more than 120,000 public chains, plus five with anomalous nucleotide sharing. The clones in this table, taken by TCRdb from immuneACCESS, are in-frame only. Not every clone is retained; where verified, under half of the shortfall comes from an unresolved V gene, and the cause of the rest is unknown. V, J and clone size are taken as reported in that table, and D and trimming were inferred from the DNA itself. The sample table records about 90,000 clones; over 65% of these occur just once. The top ten constitute approximately 20% of the sample.

In regard to this clone: Which antigen it targets is not known. No base-level quality is on record; no much larger clone is a single base apart.

The source is a young man in good health and CMV-seropositive. Source material: PBMCs.

The CDR3 amino acid sequence is: CASSFGRGQTDTQYF. The nucleotide sequence is TGTGCCAGTAGTTTTGGCAGGGGGCAGACAGATACGCAGTATTTT. Rearrangement joined TRBV19 to TRBJ2-3, and 8 junction bases match TRBD1. Germline trimming amounts to 5 bases on V and 3 bases on J, with 7 as the count of junction bases outside the gene matches. The germline V gene (reference sequence) gives CDR1 as LNHDA and CDR2 as SQIVND. Counted from cysteine to phenylalanine, this CDR3 has 15 amino acids. The entry retains the CDR3 DNA only, 45 bases that are in frame from base 1. The variable domain in full, with residues beyond the CDR3 obtained from the reference TRBV19 and TRBJ2-3 genes, is DGGITQSPKYLFRKEGQNVTLSCEQNLNHDAMYWYRQDPGQGLRLIYYSQIVNDFQKGDIAEGYSVSREKKESFPLTVTSAQKNPTAFYLCASSFGRGQTDTQYFGPGTRLTVL.